This TCR beta chain stems from a study of cytomegalovirus exposure and HLA in healthy donors. Whole-study findings and limits: Earlier analysis yielded a pattern in which most TCR beta V segments were productive about 90% or about 30% of the time. An analysis that was carried out later associated about 17,000 TCR beta sequences with HLA alleles at 0.05 false discovery rate.

The PCR had 60 Vbeta and 13 Jbeta primers. TCRdb's table, derived via immunoSEQ multiplex PCR, lists solely in-frame clones and lacks some. The data show 100,000 to 150,000 clones, around three quarters seen once. Remarks on this clone: Its antigen is currently unknown.

The CDR3 has 15 amino acids. Germline V gives CDR1 MNHEY, CDR2 SVGAGI. The V gene end was trimmed by 5 bases and the J gene end by 8 bases; junction bases not matched to a gene: 6. The chain carries TRBV6-5 and TRBJ2-4; 13 nucleotides match TRBD2. The sequence was obtained from a man aged 25-45 years in good health and CMV-seronegative. The specimen was PBMCs. The CDR3 region is CASSRTSGSSHIQYF. The CDR3 bases are TGTGCCAGCAGTCGGACTAGCGGGAGTTCGCACATTCAGTACTTC.